A single sample is the source of the 20 T cell receptor beta chains below, sequenced in a study of CD8 T cells in Susac syndrome. It was with random hexamers that roughly 0.45 to 1 ug RNA was reverse transcribed. TCRdb re-analysed the immunoSEQ multiplex PCR reads in MiXCR, keeping a single row per CDR3 protein. This sample carries 150,000 to 200,000 distinct CDR3 sequences, 75% to 95% of them seen once, and the ten largest clones take 0.085% to 0.1%. What was sequenced was CD4+ T cells from PBMCs. Receptors originate from a human donor with Susac syndrome.

This clonotype was picked up a small number of times. The genes are TRBV9 and TRBJ1-1, with a weak D call TRBD1 (5 bases). V shed 1 base and J shed 3 bases, with 7 bases lying between them. The CDR3 runs 13 residues. CDR1 SGDLS and CDR2 YYNGEE come from the germline V gene. The CDR3: CASSVQGDTEAFF. CDR3 DNA: TGTGCCAGCAGCGTACAGGGTGACACTGAAGCTTTCTTT.

The chain couples TRBV19 to TRBJ2-7; TRBD2 matches 10 bases. The germline CDR1 and CDR2 sequences are LNHDA and SQIVND (reference sequence). The CDR3 covers 13 residues. Trimming cost V 4 bases and J 4 bases; bases outside gene matches: 1. The CDR3 sequence is CASSTSGGYEQYF. CDR3 DNA sequence: TGTGCCAGTAGTACTAGCGGGGGATACGAGCAGTACTTC.

The V call is TRBV24-1, the J call TRBJ2-5, with 9 nucleotides matching TRBD2. V shed 3 bases, J shed 2 bases, and the junction held 12 bases outside the gene matches. Germline lookup yields CDR1 KGHDR and CDR2 SFDVKD. The CDR3 totals 18 residues. Here the CDR3 DNA reads TGTGCCACCAGTGATGCGGCTGGCGGCGGGGGGGAGCAAGAGACCCAGTACTTC. Its protein is CATSDAAGGGGEQETQYF.

The rearrangement uses TRBV9 and TRBJ2-3, with 7 positions matching TRBD2. The germline CDR1 and CDR2 sequences are SGDLS and YYNGEE. This CDR3 has 15 residues. J gave up 1 base and V 0 bases, and 2 bases lay outside the gene matches. CDR3 nucleotides: TGTGCCAGCAGCGTAGCCAGCGGGGGCACAGATACGCAGTATTTT. It translates to CASSVASGGTDTQYF.

This clonotype was detected a few times. The chain has TRBV4-1 and TRBJ1-4; D perhaps matches TRBD1 (6 bases). Between the trimmed V and J ends, which lost 0 bases and 10 bases, there was a span of 15 bases. The CDR3 is 15 amino acids. Germline V lookup: CDR1 MGHRA, CDR2 YSYEKL. This CDR3 is CASSQDRPGEGKLFF. The DNA of the CDR3 is TGCGCCAGCAGCCAAGATCGGCCAGGGGAGGGAAAACTGTTTTTT.

V and J are TRBV20-1 and TRBJ2-3; tentatively, D is TRBD2 (5 bases). The germline CDR1 and CDR2 sequences are DFQATT and SNEGSKA (reference sequence). V was shortened by 6 bases and J by 6 bases, with 13 bases between the two germline ends. The CDR3 has 12 residues. CDR3 nucleotide sequence: TGCAGTGCCCACCGGCCGGGGGATACGCAGTATTTT. Translated: CSAHRPGDTQYF.

This chain joins TRBV2 and TRBJ2-7, with unresolved D. Germline CDR1 SNHLY, CDR2 FYNNEI. The V end was cut by 7 bases, the J end by 3 bases, with 10 bases between. CDR3 length: 12 amino acids. The CDR3 loop is CASKSQDYEQYF. The CDR3 bases are TGTGCCAGCAAGTCCCAGGACTACGAGCAGTACTTC.

This chain links TRBV30 with TRBJ2-1; unclear D gene. This CDR3 contains 10 residues. Germline V lookup: CDR1 GTSNPN, CDR2 SVGIG (reference sequence). V was cut by 6 bases and J by 12 bases, with 12 bases left in between. CDR3 nucleotides: TGTGCCTGCCTGCATTCTCGGCAGTTCTTC. It translates to CACLHSRQFF. The whole variable domain, remainder taken from reference TRBV30 and TRBJ2-1, is SQTIHQWPATLVQPVGSPLSLECTVEGTSNPNLYWYRQAAGRGLQLLFYSVGIGQISSEVPQNLSASRPQDRQFILSSKKLLLSDSGFYLCACLHSRQFFGPGTRLTVL.

The rearrangement links TRBV7-9 to TRBJ2-6, with D possibly being TRBD2 (6 bases). Germline V gene lookup returns CDR1 SEHNR and CDR2 FQNEAQ (reference sequence). This CDR3 region has 18 residues. V was clipped by 1 base and J by 0 bases, with 13 bases between them. CDR3 region: CASSLVGLKISGANVLTF. In DNA form, the CDR3 reads TGTGCCAGCAGCTTAGTGGGACTCAAAATCTCTGGGGCCAACGTCCTGACTTTC.

This chain uses TRBV9 with TRBJ1-1, with 8 bases that match TRBD1. CDR3 length equals 15 residues. Per the germline V gene, CDR1 is SGDLS and CDR2 is YYNGEE. J was trimmed by 4 bases and V by 4 bases; bases with no gene match: 9. Written as DNA, the CDR3 is TGTGCCAGCAGCCCTAATCAGGGGGCAACCACTGAAGCTTTCTTT. This sequence encodes CASSPNQGATTEAFF.

J is TRBJ2-4 and V is TRBV29-1; D uncertain. V was clipped by 7 bases and J by 1 base, with 14 bases between them. There are 14 residues in the CDR3. Germline loops: CDR1 SQVTM, CDR2 ANQGSEA. CDR3 sequence reads: CSAKTGTAKNIQYF. In DNA, the CDR3 is TGCAGCGCGAAGACGGGCACGGCCAAAAACATTCAGTACTTC.

A few counts support this clonotype. The chain is built from TRBV7-3 and TRBJ1-1; no reliable D call. Germline V lookup: CDR1 SGHTA, CDR2 FQGTGA. V was trimmed by 4 bases and J by 1 base, leaving 7 bases between them. This CDR3 spans 13 amino acids. The CDR3 protein is CASSSDGNTEAFF. The CDR3 nucleotides are TGTGCCAGCAGCTCCGACGGGAACACTGAAGCTTTCTTT.

This clonotype came up a few times. The chain employs TRBV14 and TRBJ2-7; 8 nucleotides align to TRBD1. The V segment lost 4 bases and the J segment 6 bases; nucleotides outside the gene matches: 8. Germline V gene sequence: CDR1 SGHDN, CDR2 FVKESK. The CDR3 contains 14 residues. Here the CDR3 reads CASSLSPGGGEQYF. CDR3 sequence (DNA): TGTGCCAGCAGCCTAAGCCCAGGGGGCGGCGAGCAGTACTTC.

The chain joins TRBV18 to TRBJ1-3, with D possibly matching TRBD1 (6 bases). Germline V lookup: CDR1 KGHSH, CDR2 LQKENI. The V end lost 3 bases, the J end lost 3 bases, and 21 bases lay between the germline ends. The CDR3 runs 18 residues. CDR3 coding DNA: TGTGCCAGCTCACCTGAACGGGCAGGGGATTTTGGTGGAAACACCATATATTTT. It translates to CASSPERAGDFGGNTIYF.

The chain joins TRBV3-1 to TRBJ1-1, with D perhaps matching TRBD1 (5 bases). Between the trimmed V and J ends, which lost 3 bases and 1 base, there was a span of 9 bases. Germline lookup yields CDR1 LGHDT and CDR2 YNNKEL (reference sequence). The length of the CDR3 is 14 residues. Here the CDR3 DNA reads TGTGCCAGCAGCCAGGGACGGTCGAACACTGAAGCTTTCTTT. The encoded protein is CASSQGRSNTEAFF.

The V gene is TRBV20-1, the J gene TRBJ1-2; D perhaps matches TRBD1 (6 bases). Trimming removed 6 bases from V and 10 bases from J, with 24 bases in between. The CDR3 loop spans 14 amino acids. Germline CDR1 and CDR2: DFQATT and SNEGSKA (reference sequence). CDR3 in amino acids: CSALKGGSAGSYTF. The CDR3 DNA sequence: TGCAGTGCGCTTAAGGGGGGGTCGGCAGGCTCCTACACCTTC.

The chain carries TRBV2 and TRBJ1-1; D not resolved. Trimming pared 3 bases from V and 4 bases from J, leaving 15 bases between. This CDR3 comprises 15 residues. CDR1 SNHLY and CDR2 FYNNEI come from the germline V gene. Here the CDR3 DNA reads TGTGCCAGCAGTGACGAGGGAAGTGTTGGCACTGAAGCTTTCTTT. It specifies CASSDEGSVGTEAFF.

V is TRBV25-1 and J is TRBJ2-5, with 11 bases aligning to TRBD1. With V trimmed by 5 bases and J by 0 bases, 8 bases remained unmatched. CDR3 size: 17 residues. From germline, CDR1 is MGHDK and CDR2 SYGVNS. This chain's CDR3 is CASSWTGGVENQETQYF. The CDR3 DNA follows: TGTGCCAGCAGTTGGACAGGGGGCGTAGAAAACCAAGAGACCCAGTACTTC. Full variable domain (outside the CDR3, taken from reference TRBV25-1 and TRBJ2-5): EADIYQTPRYLVIGTGKKITLECSQTMGHDKMYWYQQDPGMELHLIHYSYGVNSTEKGDLSSESTVSRIRTEHFPLTLESARPSHTSQYLCASSWTGGVENQETQYFGPGTRLLVL.

J is TRBJ2-2 and V is TRBV14; D is unclear. The CDR3 spans 16 residues. Deletions cut 1 base from V and 0 bases from J, with 9 bases between. CDR1 is SGHDN, CDR2 FVKESK, per germline. The CDR3 loop reads CASSQARVSNTGELFF. As DNA, the CDR3 is TGTGCCAGCAGCCAAGCTAGGGTCTCGAACACCGGGGAGCTGTTTTTT.

The sample holds one count of this clonotype. V is TRBV11-3 and J is TRBJ2-1; 8 bases agree with TRBD2. Germline-derived CDR1 and CDR2 are SGHNT and YENEEA. Losses at the gene ends were 5 bases for V and 5 bases for J; bases not matched to a gene: 8. The CDR3 is 15 residues long. The CDR3 DNA is TGTGCCAGCAGCCCCGGGACTAGTTTCCACAATGAGCAGTTCTTC. This encodes CASSPGTSFHNEQFF.